This T cell receptor (beta chain) was documented in a study of blood T cell repertoires in COVID-19. Background on the study: Some COVID-19 samples were acute and others convalescent; all came from the United States, Italy and Spain. PBMCs, B-cell-depleted T cells, or T cells were the source of the cDNA or gDNA that made up the material.

Original processing notes: Estimates of nucleated cell counts were drawn from the amplification of reference gene primers. The assay was immunoSEQ multiplex PCR, and TCRdb's table has in-frame clones only and misses some. V and J calls and clone size are those listed in that table; D and trimming were worked out from the DNA. The table lists about 290,000 clones, just under 85% of them singletons, with about 4% in the top ten. Germline CDR1 reads MNHEY; CDR2 reads SVGAGI. The CDR3 totals 16 residues. Trimming cost V 0 bases and J 2 bases, with 14 bases left between them. The chain links TRBV6-5 to TRBJ2-7, with D perhaps matching TRBD2 (6 bases). Sequencing used peripheral blood. This TCR derives from a woman aged 45 to 65 with active or convalescent COVID-19. This CDR3 reads CASSYSASTRAYEQYF. The CDR3 DNA is TGTGCCAGCAGTTACTCGGCCTCGACTAGAGCCTACGAGCAGTACTTC.